One sample yielded the 28 T cell receptor beta chains listed below, sequenced in a study of shared clonotypes between healthy human individuals. Generated by immunoSEQ multiplex PCR, the TCRdb table keeps only in-frame clones and is missing some. Among about 480,000 clones listed, 60% to 80% were seen once. The sample taken for sequencing was PBMCs. The receptors originated from a woman aged 35 to 49 in good health. Some clones in this sample may be carry-over from other donors' samples.

This clone has only a few counts. J is TRBJ2-5 and V is TRBV6-5, with D unclear. Germline V gene lookup returns CDR1 MNHEY and CDR2 SVGAGI. V was trimmed by 6 bases and J by 1 base, leaving 12 bases between them. The CDR3 length is 14 residues. The CDR3 region has the DNA TGTGCCAGCAGACAGAGTCCGGGCCAAGAGACCCAGTACTTC. Encoded protein: CASRQSPGQETQYF.

The J gene is TRBJ2-7, the V gene TRBV4-2; 7 nucleotides align to TRBD2. The V gene's germline CDR1 is LGHNA and CDR2 YNFKEQ. The trim removed 3 bases at V and 5 bases at J, leaving 10 bases unmatched. The CDR3 covers 15 residues. Here the CDR3 reads CASSQVGGSAHEQYF. The CDR3 nucleotides read TGTGCCAGCAGCCAGGTCGGCGGGAGCGCCCACGAGCAGTACTTC.

On this clone itself: This CDR3 is also generated by other DNA sequences in the sample. V usage is TRBV11-2 and J usage is TRBJ2-1; 11 positions match TRBD2. The CDR3 consists of 15 residues. With V trimmed by 2 bases and J by 4 bases, 1 base remained unmatched. The germline CDR1 and CDR2 sequences are SGHAT and FQNNGV. The CDR3 DNA sequence: TGTGCCAGCAGCTTAACTAGCGGGAGTTACAATGAGCAGTTCTTC. The encoded protein is CASSLTSGSYNEQFF.

The V and J genes are TRBV2 and TRBJ1-1; 7 bases align to TRBD1. The CDR3 contains 14 residues. Trimming removed 4 bases from V and 1 base from J; junction bases left unmatched: 3. The V gene's germline CDR1 is SNHLY and CDR2 FYNNEI. In DNA, the CDR3 is TGTGCCAGCAGTGCTCGGACAGGGAACACTGAAGCTTTCTTT. This translates into CASSARTGNTEAFF.

This chain links TRBV7-9 with TRBJ2-7, with unresolved D. V was trimmed by 2 bases and J by 6 bases, leaving 5 bases between them. The CDR3 runs to 11 residues. Germline CDR1 SEHNR, CDR2 FQNEAQ (reference sequence). This chain's CDR3 is CASSLHFEQYF. In DNA form, the CDR3 reads TGTGCCAGCAGCTTACATTTCGAGCAGTACTTC.

In this sample, this clone turned up a few times. This chain uses TRBV10-3 with TRBJ2-7, with 8 positions matching TRBD1. There are 15 residues in the CDR3. CDR1 and CDR2 (germline): ENHRY, SYGVKD. Losses at the gene ends were 7 bases for V and 6 bases for J; bases not matched to a gene: 14. The CDR3 DNA is TGTGCCATCAACGGCCCGGCGGACAGGGCCGGCGAGCAGTACTTC. It is translated as CAINGPADRAGEQYF.

The gene calls are TRBV7-2 and TRBJ2-7; a weak D match, TRBD2 (5 bases). Germline CDR1 reads SGHTA; CDR2 reads FQGNSA. V lost 4 bases, J lost 2 bases, and 15 bases lay in between. This CDR3 is built from 15 residues. Here the CDR3 reads CASSYREGSTYEQYF. The DNA for the CDR3 is TGTGCCAGCAGCTACCGGGAAGGGAGCACCTACGAGCAGTACTTC.

The rearrangement joins TRBV14 to TRBJ2-1; 11 bases fit TRBD2. The CDR3 runs 19 residues. Germline lookup yields CDR1 SGHDN and CDR2 FVKESK. With V trimmed by 0 bases and J by 6 bases, 13 bases remained unmatched. DNA for the CDR3: TGTGCCAGCAGCCAAGATGTTCGAGGGGTAGCGGGAGGGATCAATGAGCAGTTCTTC. It is translated as CASSQDVRGVAGGINEQFF.

The chain links TRBV5-1 to TRBJ2-7; D ambiguous. The V and J ends lost 1 base and 0 bases respectively, with 8 bases between them. Germline V gives CDR1 SGHRS, CDR2 YFSETQ. The CDR3 runs 14 residues. The CDR3 DNA follows: TGCGCCAGCAGCTTGTCGTCAGACTCCTACGAGCAGTACTTC. This encodes CASSLSSDSYEQYF.

The rearrangement joins TRBV6-6 to TRBJ2-7; 7 nucleotides agree with TRBD1. Looked up from germline, CDR1 is MNHNY and CDR2 is SVGAGI (reference sequence). The CDR3 is 16 amino acids. The V gene end was trimmed by 2 bases and the J gene end by 2 bases; junction bases not matched to a gene: 9. In DNA, the CDR3 is TGTGCCAGCAGTTACCCTCCGGGACAGAGACCCTACGAGCAGTACTTC. The encoded protein is CASSYPPGQRPYEQYF.

The V call is TRBV10-3, the J call TRBJ1-4, with D perhaps TRBD1 (6 bases). This CDR3 is 16 amino acids long. Germline CDR1 reads ENHRY; CDR2 reads SYGVKD. Trimming took off 0 bases at V and 7 bases at J, with 15 bases between the two ends. The CDR3 sequence: CAISESTPGVTEKLFF. Here the CDR3 DNA reads TGTGCCATCAGTGAGTCGACACCAGGGGTGACTGAAAAACTGTTTTTT.

The CDR3 coding sequence is TGCGCCAGCAGCCTTCCTTGGAGGAATGAGCAGTTCTTC. As protein: CASSLPWRNEQFF. The V call is TRBV5-1, the J call TRBJ2-1; D is perhaps TRBD2 (5 bases). Trimming removed 4 bases at V and 7 bases at J, with 12 bases between. Germline-derived CDR1 and CDR2 are SGHRS and YFSETQ. This CDR3 region has 13 residues.

The J gene is TRBJ2-5, the V gene TRBV28, with TRBD2 matching over 10 bases. The J call may be incorrect, as the DNA end agrees better with TRBJ2-7. The CDR3 is 14 residues long. Germline V CDR1 and CDR2: MDHEN, SYDVKM. The CDR3 region has the DNA TGTGCCAGCGGGGACAGCGGGAGGGACTACGAGCAGTACTTC. Protein sequence: CASGDSGRDYEQYF.

This clone was seen at least ten times. V is TRBV19 and J is TRBJ2-4, with D unresolved. The CDR3 extends over 13 amino acids. V lost 1 base and J 8 bases, leaving 9 bases between the germline ends. Per the germline V gene, CDR1 is LNHDA and CDR2 is SQIVND (reference sequence). As DNA, the CDR3 is TGTGCCAGTAGTATAGTAGGGTCGGACATTCAGTACTTC. It translates to CASSIVGSDIQYF.

The chain joins TRBV28 to TRBJ2-7; 10 nucleotides agree with TRBD1. Germline CDR1 and CDR2: MDHEN and SYDVKM. With V trimmed by 6 bases and J by 4 bases, 6 bases remained unmatched. The CDR3 spans 14 residues. DNA for the CDR3: TGTGCCAGCAGAGGGACAGGGGAAGGGTACGAGCAGTACTTC. Amino acids: CASRGTGEGYEQYF.

The chain recombines TRBV7-9 with TRBJ2-1; 10 bases match TRBD1. CDR3 length: 14 residues. V lost 5 bases to trimming and J lost 4 bases; unmatched junction nucleotides: 2. The germline gives CDR1 SEHNR, CDR2 FQNEAQ (reference sequence). In DNA, the CDR3 is TGTGCCAGCAGCCCGGACAGGGGGTACAATGAGCAGTTCTTC. Translated: CASSPDRGYNEQFF.

The V and J genes are TRBV7-9 and TRBJ1-2; D unresolved. CDR3 length: 14 amino acids. Germline loops: CDR1 SEHNR, CDR2 FQNEAQ (reference sequence). The germline V and J ends were trimmed by 3 bases and 0 bases, with 8 bases remaining between them. CDR3 sequence reads: CASSFGLANYGYTF. CDR3 nucleotide sequence: TGTGCCAGCAGCTTTGGGCTGGCTAACTATGGCTACACCTTC.

The chain has TRBV23-1 and TRBJ2-2; D tentatively fits TRBD1 or TRBD2 (5 bases each). TRBV23-1 belongs to the ORF category, with a function that is uncertain. The CDR3 has 19 residues. The ends were cut back, 0 bases at V and 2 bases at J, with 19 bases in the middle. Here the CDR3 reads CASSQSPPEEGNNTGELFF. The CDR3 DNA follows: TGCGCCAGCAGTCAATCCCCCCCGGAAGAGGGGAACAACACCGGGGAGCTGTTTTTT.

The V gene is TRBV21-1, the J gene TRBJ2-3. TRBV21-1 is a known pseudogene. There are 17 residues in the CDR3. CDR3 nucleotides: TGTGCCAGCAGCGGTGGTAGGCAAGACCTTAGCACAGATACGCAGTATTTT. Its protein is CASSGGRQDLSTDTQYF.

This chain connects TRBV14 to TRBJ2-5; D may correspond to TRBD1 or TRBD2 (5 bases each). Trimming took off 2 bases at V and 2 bases at J, with 12 bases between the two ends. Looked up from germline, CDR1 is SGHDN and CDR2 is FVKESK. The CDR3 loop spans 15 amino acids. The CDR3 spells CASSQILGAQETQYF. In DNA form, the CDR3 reads TGTGCCAGCAGCCAAATCCTCGGGGCGCAAGAGACCCAGTACTTC. The full variable domain, rest sourced from reference TRBV14 and TRBJ2-5, is EAGVTQFPSHSVIEKGQTVTLRCDPISGHDNLYWYRRVMGKEIKFLLHFVKESKQDESGMPNNRFLAERTGGTYSTLKVQPAELEDSGVYFCASSQILGAQETQYFGPGTRLLVL.

The chain is built from TRBV18 and TRBJ2-1, with 8 bases matching TRBD2. Germline CDR1 KGHSH, CDR2 LQKENI. The CDR3 consists of 15 residues. J lost 5 bases, V lost 3 bases, and 6 bases had no gene match. CDR3 coding DNA: TGTGCCAGCTCACCTTGGACTAGCAAACACAATGAGCAGTTCTTC. It yields the protein CASSPWTSKHNEQFF.

The J gene is TRBJ2-7, the V gene TRBV18; 8 bases agree with TRBD2. The length of the CDR3 is 16 residues. Trimming removed 0 bases from V and 7 bases from J; junction bases left unmatched: 11. Germline V CDR1 and CDR2: KGHSH, LQKENI. As DNA, the CDR3 is TGTGCCAGCTCACCACCCCCCGGGAGGGCGTTGGAGGAGCAGTACTTC. It encodes CASSPPPGRALEEQYF. The variable domain in full, with the rest retrieved from reference TRBV18 and TRBJ2-7, is NAGVMQNPRHLVRRRGQEARLRCSPMKGHSHVYWYRQLPEEGLKFMVYLQKENIIDESGMPKERFSAEFPKEGPSILRIQQVVRGDSAAYFCASSPPPGRALEEQYFGPGTRLTVT.

About this clone itself: This could be a read error, since a much larger clone is one nucleotide away. CDR3 region: CASSRTSAYEQYF. The CDR3 DNA is TGTGCCAGCAGTCGGACTAGCGCCTACGAGCAGTACTTC. The rearrangement links TRBV6-5 to TRBJ2-7; 9 bases are a match to TRBD2. The V and J ends lost 5 bases and 2 bases, in that order; junction bases with no gene match: 1. CDR3 length: 13 residues. The germline V gene encodes CDR1 MNHEY and CDR2 SVGAGI.

This clone was counted between two and nine times. The chain links TRBV5-4 to TRBJ2-7; D is unclear. This CDR3 spans 13 amino acids. V dropped 0 bases and J dropped 3 bases, with 7 bases sitting between them. The germline V gene has CDR1 SGHNT and CDR2 YYREEE (reference sequence). This CDR3 is CASSLGQHYEQYF. The CDR3 bases are TGTGCCAGCAGCTTGGGTCAGCACTACGAGCAGTACTTC. The full variable domain, in which reference TRBV5-4 and TRBJ2-7 provide the parts outside the CDR3, is ETGVTQSPTHLIKTRGQQVTLRCSSQSGHNTVSWYQQALGQGPQFIFQYYREEENGRGNFPPRFSGLQFPNYSSELNVNALELDDSALYLCASSLGQHYEQYFGPGTRLTVT.

Turning to this clone: The same CDR3 can be traced to other DNA sequences in this sample. CDR3 bases: TGTGCCAGCAGCTTGGCGGGACCCACAGATACGCAGTATTTT. It translates to CASSLAGPTDTQYF. The chain joins TRBV5-4 to TRBJ2-3; D may match TRBD1 or TRBD2 (5 bases each). Germline lookup yields CDR1 SGHNT and CDR2 YYREEE (reference sequence). V shed 0 bases and J shed 2 bases, with 7 bases lying between them. The CDR3 is made up of 14 amino acids.

V usage is TRBV6-6 and J usage is TRBJ1-5; D not resolved. Per germline, CDR1 MNHNY and CDR2 SVGAGI (reference sequence). Trimming took off 2 bases at V and 0 bases at J, with 11 bases between the two ends. The CDR3 contains 16 residues. The CDR3 sequence: CASSYGSIYSNQPQHF. CDR3 nucleotides: TGTGCCAGCAGTTACGGCTCGATTTATAGCAATCAGCCCCAGCATTTT.

The chain recombines TRBV7-6 with TRBJ2-3; no reliable D call. The ends were cut back, 0 bases at V and 4 bases at J, with 5 bases in the middle. This CDR3 spans 13 amino acids. Germline V gives CDR1 SGHVS, CDR2 FNYEAQ. The DNA for the CDR3 is TGTGCCAGCAGCTTAGCTTCGGCAGATACGCAGTATTTT. Translated, it gives CASSLASADTQYF. Variable domain in full (rest from reference TRBV7-6 and TRBJ2-3): GAGVSQSPRYKVTKRGQDVALRCDPISGHVSLYWYRQALGQGPEFLTYFNYEAQQDKSGLPNDRFSAERPEGSISTLTIQRTEQRDSAMYRCASSLASADTQYFGPGTRLTVL.

This chain connects TRBV7-9 to TRBJ1-3; D remains unclear. Trimming pared 3 bases from V and 0 bases from J, leaving 6 bases between. Per germline, CDR1 SEHNR and CDR2 FQNEAQ (reference sequence). This CDR3 is built from 14 residues. CDR3 sequence (DNA): TGTGCCAGCAGCTTGAGTAACTCTGGAAACACCATATATTTT. The encoded protein is CASSLSNSGNTIYF.